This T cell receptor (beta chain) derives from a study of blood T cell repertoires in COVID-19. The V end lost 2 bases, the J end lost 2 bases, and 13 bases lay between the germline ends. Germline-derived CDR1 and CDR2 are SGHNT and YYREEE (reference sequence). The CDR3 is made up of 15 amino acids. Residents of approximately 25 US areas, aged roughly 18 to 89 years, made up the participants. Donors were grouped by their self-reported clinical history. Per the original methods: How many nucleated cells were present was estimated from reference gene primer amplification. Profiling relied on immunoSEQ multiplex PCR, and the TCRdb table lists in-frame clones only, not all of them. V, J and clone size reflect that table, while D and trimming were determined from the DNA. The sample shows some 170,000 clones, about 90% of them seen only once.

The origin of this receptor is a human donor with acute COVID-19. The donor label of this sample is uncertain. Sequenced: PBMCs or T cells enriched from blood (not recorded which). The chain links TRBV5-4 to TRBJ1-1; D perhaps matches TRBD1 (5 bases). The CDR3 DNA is TGTGCCAGCAGCTTCGGCGGGACGGAAAACACTGAAGCTTTCTTT. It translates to CASSFGGTENTEAFF. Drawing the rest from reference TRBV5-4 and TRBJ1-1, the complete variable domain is ETGVTQSPTHLIKTRGQQVTLRCSSQSGHNTVSWYQQALGQGPQFIFQYYREEENGRGNFPPRFSGLQFPNYSSELNVNALELDDSALYLCASSFGGTENTEAFFGQGTRLTVV.